These 8 T cell receptor beta chains were sequenced from one sample in a study of shared clonotypes between healthy human individuals. Here immunoSEQ multiplex PCR was the method, and the copy in TCRdb shows in-frame clones only, minus some. This table holds approximately 740,000 clones, 80% to 95% found once. The naive CD8 fraction comprised CD45RO-negative cells positively selected for CCR7 and excluded terminally differentiated effector memory CD45RA+ cells. The sample comprised naive CD8+ T cells sorted from blood. The source of these receptors is a man aged 25 to 40 in good health.

The chain links TRBV29-1 to TRBJ2-1, with 14 nucleotides matching TRBD2. Germline CDR1 SQVTM, CDR2 ANQGSEA. Losses at the gene ends were 7 bases for V and 8 bases for J; bases not matched to a gene: 10. The length of the CDR3 is 15 residues. As DNA, the CDR3 is TGCAGCGCTCTTCCGGGACTAGCGGGAGTTGATGAGCAGTTCTTC. This translates into CSALPGLAGVDEQFF.

The chain uses TRBV5-6 and TRBJ2-7; 11 nucleotides match TRBD2. The V segment lost 1 base and the J segment 3 bases; nucleotides outside the gene matches: 3. There are 15 residues in the CDR3. Germline V gene lookup returns CDR1 SGHDT and CDR2 YYEEEE. For the CDR3, the DNA is TGTGCCAGCAGCTTGACTAGCGGGAGCTTCTACGAGCAGTACTTC. It is translated as CASSLTSGSFYEQYF. Filled out from reference TRBV5-6 and TRBJ2-7, the complete variable domain reads DAGVTQSPTHLIKTRGQQVTLRCSPKSGHDTVSWYQQALGQGPQFIFQYYEEEERQRGNFPDRFSGHQFPNYSSELNVNALLLGDSALYLCASSLTSGSFYEQYFGPGTRLTVT.

The chain joins TRBV27 to TRBJ2-7, with TRBD2 identical over 7 bases. CDR1 and CDR2 (germline): MNHEY, SMNVEV (reference sequence). V lost 5 bases and J lost 4; bases outside the gene matches: 17. CDR3 length equals 17 residues. CDR3 coding DNA: TGTGCCAGCAGTCTCCCCTCGGCGGGAGCGTTGGGTTACGAGCAGTACTTC. This codes for CASSLPSAGALGYEQYF.

In DNA form, the CDR3 reads TGTGCCAGCAGTTTATCCCCCACGGGAGTTAGCACAGATACGCAGTATTTT. This codes for CASSLSPTGVSTDTQYF. The chain recombines TRBV27 with TRBJ2-3, with D tentatively TRBD2 (6 bases). The CDR3 runs to 17 residues. The germline V gene has CDR1 MNHEY and CDR2 SMNVEV (reference sequence). Trimming took off 0 bases at V and 0 bases at J, with 13 bases between the two ends.

This chain links TRBV7-9 with TRBJ2-3, with a tentative D call TRBD2 (6 bases). V was trimmed by 5 bases and J by 6 bases, leaving 21 bases between them. The germline CDR1 and CDR2 sequences are SEHNR and FQNEAQ (reference sequence). The CDR3 covers 16 residues. The DNA of the CDR3 is TGTGCCAGCAGCACCCAGGTCGCTAGCGAAAGGGATACGCAGTATTTT. This gives the protein CASSTQVASERDTQYF. The complete variable domain, with remaining parts taken from reference TRBV7-9 and TRBJ2-3, reads DTGVSQNPRHKITKRGQNVTFRCDPISEHNRLYWYRQTLGQGPEFLTYFQNEAQLEKSRLLSDRFSAERPKGSFSTLEIQRTEQGDSAMYLCASSTQVASERDTQYFGPGTRLTVL.

The V and J genes are TRBV5-5 and TRBJ2-7; the D gene is possibly TRBD1 (6 bases). The CDR3 is made up of 13 amino acids. The V end lost 0 bases, the J end lost 3 bases, and 7 bases lay between the germline ends. CDR1 and CDR2 (germline): SGHKS, YYEKEE (reference sequence). The CDR3 coding sequence is TGTGCCAGCAGCTTGGAACAGGGCTACGAGCAGTACTTC. Its translation: CASSLEQGYEQYF.

This chain links TRBV11-1 with TRBJ2-3; tentatively, D is TRBD1 (6 bases). Trimming shortened V by 5 bases and J by 3 bases, and 15 bases separated the two germline ends. The length of the CDR3 is 15 residues. In germline, CDR1 is SGHAT, CDR2 FQDESV (reference sequence). Written as DNA, the CDR3 is TGTGCCAGCAGCCCAACAGGGTTTGGGACAGATACGCAGTATTTT. Protein product: CASSPTGFGTDTQYF.

The chain is built from TRBV29-1 and TRBJ2-3; maybe TRBD2 (5 bases). Germline CDR1 SQVTM, CDR2 ANQGSEA. The CDR3 length is 14 residues. Trimming left V 6 bases short and J 5 bases short, with 18 bases between. In DNA form, the CDR3 reads TGCAGCGTGAGCGGCTCGGGAAGGAGAGATACGCAGTATTTT. Translation: CSVSGSGRRDTQYF.